Below are 25 T cell receptor beta chains sequenced from a single sample in a study of blood T cells in healthy people across ages. The use of a sample-barcoded 5' primer and a J-beta primer mix characterized a second PCR of roughly 6 to 11 cycles. TCRdb ran MiXCR on the 5' RACE reads and lists one entry per CDR3 protein. The sample comprises about 1.4 million distinct CDR3 sequences, 55% to 75% of which are singletons, and 6.5% to 8.5% rests with the top ten. The sample was blood. Every receptor here comes from a man aged 18-30 years in good health.

This clonotype was counted only a few times. This rearrangement joins TRBV7-8 to TRBJ1-5; D gene uncertain. Germline V gene lookup returns CDR1 SGHVS and CDR2 FQNEAQ. CDR3 size: 16 residues. The V gene lost 0 bases and the J gene lost 2 bases, with 11 bases spanning the gap. In DNA form, the CDR3 reads TGTGCCAGCAGCTTAGCGAAGGGATGGGGCAATCAGCCCCAGCATTTT. Its translation: CASSLAKGWGNQPQHF.

The J gene is TRBJ1-2, the V gene TRBV25-1, with TRBD1 matching 8 bases. Germline V gene sequence: CDR1 MGHDK, CDR2 SYGVNS. J gave up 4 bases and V 3 bases, and 4 bases lay outside the gene matches. There are 14 residues in the CDR3. CDR3 residues: CASSEGDRGYGYTF. The CDR3 DNA is TGTGCCAGCAGTGAGGGCGACAGGGGCTATGGCTACACCTTC.

In this sample, this clonotype turned up once. The gene calls are TRBV28 and TRBJ1-1; D may be TRBD1 (6 bases). Germline V gene data show CDR1 as MDHEN and CDR2 as SYDVKM. This CDR3 spans 13 amino acids. V was pared by 4 bases and J by 6 bases, with 12 bases between. The CDR3 loop is CASSYPRGSEAFF. DNA for the CDR3: TGTGCCAGCAGTTACCCCAGGGGCTCTGAAGCTTTCTTT.

The chain couples TRBV20-1 to TRBJ2-1, with 9 bases lining up with TRBD1. CDR1 is DFQATT and CDR2 is SNEGSKA in the germline V gene (reference sequence). The CDR3 loop spans 12 amino acids. V was clipped by 1 base and J by 13 bases; unmatched bases: 5. The CDR3, as DNA: TGCAGTGCTAGAGCCGACAGGGGGACCCAGTTCTTC. Its translation is CSARADRGTQFF.

This chain uses TRBV7-2 with TRBJ1-2; TRBD1 aligns across 7 bases. Germline trimming cut 5 bases from V and 4 bases from J; bases unmatched to any gene: 4. The CDR3 totals 13 residues. The germline V gene has CDR1 SGHTA and CDR2 FQGNSA. In DNA, the CDR3 is TGTGCCAGCAGCCCTCAGGGGGTCTATGGCTACACCTTC. It is translated as CASSPQGVYGYTF. Combining the CDR3 with reference TRBV7-2 and TRBJ1-2 gives the whole variable domain GAGVSQSPSNKVTEKGKDVELRCDPISGHTALYWYRQSLGQGLEFLIYFQGNSAPDKSGLPSDRFSAERTGGSVSTLTIQRTQQEDSAVYLCASSPQGVYGYTFGSGTRLTVV.

This chain links TRBV15 with TRBJ2-2; D is undetermined. In germline, CDR1 is LNHNV, CDR2 YYDKDF (reference sequence). Trimming took 0 bases from V and 0 from J, leaving 5 bases between them. This CDR3 is 15 amino acids long. This CDR3 reads CATSREGSNTGELFF. The DNA of the CDR3 is TGTGCCACCAGCAGAGAAGGCTCGAACACCGGGGAGCTGTTTTTT.

The chain is built from TRBV6-1 and TRBJ2-7; D may be TRBD1 or TRBD2 (5 bases each). The CDR3 covers 15 residues. CDR1 is MNHNS, CDR2 SASEGT, per germline. V was trimmed by 3 bases and J by 7 bases, leaving 19 bases between them. The CDR3 loop reads CASSDAVLGANEQYF. CDR3 DNA sequence: TGTGCCAGCAGTGACGCGGTCCTCGGGGCCAATGAGCAGTACTTC.

The J gene is TRBJ1-1, the V gene TRBV20-1; D call uncertain. The CDR3 totals 12 residues. Per germline, CDR1 DFQATT and CDR2 SNEGSKA (reference sequence). V gave up 5 bases and J gave up 5 bases, with 12 bases separating them. The CDR3 spells CSAEHSFTEAFF. CDR3 DNA: TGCAGTGCTGAACACTCTTTTACTGAAGCTTTCTTT.

V usage is TRBV6-4 and J usage is TRBJ2-3, with D perhaps matching TRBD2 (7 bases). The CDR3 has 15 amino acids. Between the trimmed V and J ends, which lost 2 bases and 2 bases, there was a span of 11 bases. Per the germline V gene, CDR1 is MRHNA and CDR2 is SNTAGT. This chain's CDR3 is CASSDGGGHTDTQYF. As DNA, the CDR3 is TGTGCCAGCAGTGACGGGGGGGGGCACACAGATACGCAGTATTTT.

V gene TRBV12-3 or TRBV12-4 combines with J gene TRBJ2-7; 7 nucleotides line up with TRBD2. This CDR3 comprises 16 residues. V dropped 5 bases and J dropped 3; count of bases not matched to a gene: 13. CDR3 DNA sequence: TGTGCCAGCAGTGTCCCTGGACTAGACAAAGTCTACGAGCAGTACTTC. It codes for CASSVPGLDKVYEQYF.

This clonotype was counted a few times. CDR3 DNA: TGCGCCAGCAGTCTGACCGGGACAGGGATATCCTACGAGCAGTACTTC. Its translation: CASSLTGTGISYEQYF. The chain employs TRBV5-1 and TRBJ2-7; 9 bases fit TRBD1. The CDR3 loop spans 16 amino acids. V trimming: 5 bases; J trimming: 1 base; junction bases outside the gene matches: 10. Germline CDR1 reads SGHRS; CDR2 reads YFSETQ.

The chain carries TRBV6-5 and TRBJ2-1; D might be TRBD1 or TRBD2, each matching 5 bases. The CDR3 spans 15 residues. Trimming left V 7 bases short and J 4 bases short, with 17 bases between. CDR1 is MNHEY, CDR2 SVGAGI, per germline. DNA for the CDR3: TGTGCCAGCACCTCGACAGAAGGAGGATACAATGAGCAGTTCTTC. This translates into CASTSTEGGYNEQFF.

The chain uses TRBV29-1 and TRBJ1-2; D remains ambiguous. Germline loops: CDR1 SQVTM, CDR2 ANQGSEA. This CDR3 region has 13 residues. The ends were cut back, 7 bases at V and 8 bases at J, with 20 bases in the middle. The CDR3 region has the DNA TGCAGCGCTGAGGGTTTGAGGTCGGGAGGCTACACCTTC. This encodes CSAEGLRSGGYTF.

The chain links TRBV6-5 to TRBJ2-4, with TRBD1 as a possible D gene (6 bases). The J call may be mistaken, given a closer DNA end match to TRBJ2-7. CDR3 size: 14 residues. CDR1 is MNHEY and CDR2 is SVGAGI in the germline V gene. The chain's CDR3 is CASSYNWGQYEQYF. CDR3 nucleotides: TGTGCCAGCAGTTACAATTGGGGACAATACGAGCAGTACTTC.

This clonotype showed up just a few times. This chain links TRBV4-1 with TRBJ1-2; D possibly corresponds to TRBD1 (5 bases). Trimming stripped 0 bases from V and 7 bases from J, with 9 bases between. The germline V gene encodes CDR1 MGHRA and CDR2 YSYEKL. The CDR3 extends over 13 amino acids. This CDR3 is CASSQDARAGYTF. CDR3 bases: TGCGCCAGCAGCCAAGACGCCAGGGCTGGCTACACCTTC.

The gene calls are TRBV28 and TRBJ1-5; D remains unclear. CDR3 length: 15 residues. The V end lost 2 bases, the J end lost 5 bases, and 13 bases lay between the germline ends. Germline V CDR1 and CDR2: MDHEN, SYDVKM. The CDR3 sequence: CASSLEGDLDQPQHF. CDR3 nucleotides: TGTGCCAGCAGTTTAGAGGGAGATCTCGATCAGCCCCAGCATTTT.

This chain links TRBV20-1 with TRBJ2-1; D gene unclear. CDR1 DFQATT and CDR2 SNEGSKA come from the germline V gene (reference sequence). The CDR3 spans 12 residues. Trimming took 7 bases from V and 1 from J, leaving 8 bases between them. CDR3 protein: CSGGDSYNEQFF. Here the CDR3 DNA reads TGCAGTGGTGGTGATTCCTACAATGAGCAGTTCTTC.

The chain recombines TRBV6-1 with TRBJ1-1, with D maybe TRBD1 (5 bases). This CDR3 has 15 residues. Germline-derived CDR1 and CDR2 are MNHNS and SASEGT. Trimming cost V 6 bases and J 6 bases, with 20 bases left between them. CDR3 in amino acids: CASSQPTSPRAEAFF. Written as DNA, the CDR3 is TGTGCCAGCAGCCAACCGACCAGTCCCAGGGCTGAAGCTTTCTTT.

The rearrangement uses TRBV30 and TRBJ2-1, with D tentatively TRBD1 or TRBD2 (5 bases each). Germline V CDR1 and CDR2: GTSNPN, SVGIG (reference sequence). Trimming left V 3 bases short and J 4 bases short, with 16 bases between. This CDR3 spans 15 amino acids. CDR3 in amino acids: CAWSHNSGTYNEQFF. CDR3 in DNA: TGTGCCTGGAGCCACAATTCCGGGACGTACAATGAGCAGTTCTTC.

The chain uses TRBV4-3 and TRBJ2-7; D possibly corresponds to TRBD1 (6 bases). V was pared by 1 base and J by 3 bases, with 13 bases between. This CDR3 region has 15 residues. CDR1 is LGHNA and CDR2 is YSLEER in the germline V gene. The CDR3 protein is CASSQAGANDYEQYF. The CDR3 DNA reads as TGCGCCAGCAGCCAAGCAGGGGCCAACGACTACGAGCAGTACTTC.

This clonotype has a single count. The rearrangement uses TRBV7-2 and TRBJ1-1; D gene uncertain. Trimming pared 4 bases from V and 3 bases from J, leaving 6 bases between. Germline V gives CDR1 SGHTA, CDR2 FQGNSA. The CDR3 spans 12 residues. CDR3 bases: TGTGCCAGCAGCTGGTTACACACTGAAGCTTTCTTT. Translation gives CASSWLHTEAFF.

This clonotype was found once. The chain combines TRBV30 with TRBJ2-1, with 13 bases that match TRBD2. The ends lost 4 bases at V and 4 bases at J; junction bases unmatched: 4. Germline CDR1 reads GTSNPN; CDR2 reads SVGIG (reference sequence). The CDR3 sequence is 15 residues long. Written as DNA, the CDR3 is TGTGCCTGGAACCCACTAGCGGGAGGGTACAATGAGCAGTTCTTC. It is translated as CAWNPLAGGYNEQFF.

This clonotype was detected once. In DNA form, the CDR3 reads TGTGCCAGTGGGGTTCTCCGAGGGGAGCAGTACTTC. Its protein is CASGVLRGEQYF. This sequence joins TRBV27 and TRBJ2-5; D is perhaps TRBD1 or TRBD2 (5 bases each). Per germline, CDR1 MNHEY and CDR2 SMNVEV (reference sequence). The CDR3 sequence is 12 residues long. V lost 9 bases, J lost 11 bases, and 19 bases lay in between.

The chain employs TRBV6-2 or TRBV6-3 and TRBJ2-1, with 10 positions matching TRBD2. The CDR3 runs 15 residues. With V trimmed by 7 bases and J by 9 bases, 12 bases remained unmatched. Germline-derived CDR1 and CDR2 are MNHEY and SVGEGT. For the CDR3, the DNA is TGTGCCAGCACCTTCGGACTAGCGGCTATTGGTGAGCAGTTCTTC. It yields the protein CASTFGLAAIGEQFF.

A word on this clonotype: An end of the junction does not agree with germline; a read error may underlie this. The CDR3 region has the DNA TGTGTCAGCAGTGATTCCCAAGACACCCACGGGGGCTACACCTTC. Protein product: CVSSDSQDTHGGYTF. This chain links TRBV25-1 with TRBJ1-2, with D uncertain. Germline values: CDR1 MGHDK, CDR2 SYGVNS. The CDR3 sequence is 15 residues long.